This T cell receptor (beta chain) was identified in a study of T cell responses to AZD1222 COVID-19 vaccine (dated by TCRdb to the early 2020s). Regarding the research as a whole: A total of approximately 240 trial participants underwent TCR sequencing, of whom about 200 had received two doses of AZD1222 and about 26 had received two doses of the MenACWY control vaccine. Trial participants were enrolled by age into 18-55, 56-69 and 70-plus year subgroups, with roughly 150, 30 and 60 TCR-sequenced participants respectively. What the study reported, not specific to this receptor: The whole spike protein was spanned by vaccine-associated CD4 TCRs, and dominant responses were seen in regions 160-218 and 743-854. The 56-69-year group was small, and its depth increase did not reach significance, likely because of low power. Spike-specific TCR breadth and depth rose significantly after two AZD1222 doses compared with day 0 and with MenACWY recipients. Because no samples from the day 14 peak response were available, repertoires could be characterized only after the peak T cell response. Conclusions about previously exposed vaccinees were limited because only six or seven AZD1222 recipients were SARS-CoV-2 seropositive at baseline. Nearly half of unique spike-specific TCRs reportedly recognized epitopes outside regions mutated in the B.1.351 and B.1.1.7 variants. Participants were mostly white British and included more females than males, and it was suggested by the authors that clonal diversity may have been underestimated.

The time point label, as the study defines it: about 28 days (+/-7) after the second vaccine dose. AZD1222 recipients with second doses at about 4 weeks or about 12 weeks were pooled, because spike-specific TCR depth and breadth did not differ between schedules. Vaccinee samples were obtained from the UK trials COV001 and COV002, which included a single-blind randomized controlled phase 2/3 trial of AZD1222 (ChAdOx1 nCoV-19) in healthy adults. Trial participant PBMC samples were collected at day 0 and day 28 after the second dose for TCRbeta chain sequencing. Looking up the germline V gene yields CDR1 SGHVS and CDR2 FNYEAQ. The CDR3 goes from the cysteine to the phenylalanine over 13 residues. Solely the CDR3 DNA is kept, with 39 bases framed from the first base. V is cut by 5 bases and J by 8 bases, and the space between the germline ends is 15 bases. Points on this clone: Its recognized antigen is unknown. Base quality data are lacking; no much larger clone is found one base away.

The CDR3 regions of human TCRbeta chains were analyzed by immunosequencing. The published analysis was carried out like this. Repertoire TCRs were matched against a reference library of SARS-CoV-2-specific TCRs generated with the MIRA antigen-specificity platform. Breadth meant the fraction of unique TCRs that were SARS-CoV-2-associated, whereas depth meant the fraction of total T cells that were SARS-CoV-2-associated. Using the MIRA data, each spike-specific TCR was assigned both to the spike region to which the TCR was reactive and to a CD4 or CD8 class. Log10-transformed breadth and depth values were compared by one-way ANOVA with Sidak's multiple comparisons tests. The table was pulled from immuneACCESS by TCRdb, which kept in-frame rearrangements only. Such tables lose some clones; where checked, under half of the loss comes from unresolved V genes, and the rest has no known cause. V and J calls plus clone size are reproduced from that table; the DNA served to infer D and trimming. Here the sample has under 35,000 clones; roughly 90% occur a single time. Clones ranked in the top ten supply approximately 15% of the sample.

The specimen was peripheral blood, collected 28 days after the second AZD1222 dose. The clonotype was recovered from an adult who received the AZD1222 COVID-19 vaccine. Recombination joined TRBV7-6 with TRBJ1-2, with TRBD1 as a weak D call on 6 bases. DNA sequence: TGTGCCAGCAGCCTTGACAGGTTTGGAGGCTACACCTTC. Its amino acids are CASSLDRFGGYTF.